The following is a T cell receptor beta chain sequence with its context. The antigen is unknown. These donors, healthy bone marrow donors, were studied. PCR was performed using 60 Vbeta and 13 Jbeta primers. This table comes from immunoSEQ multiplex PCR, and its TCRdb copy is limited to in-frame clones, with some not included. The table includes 150,000 to 180,000 clones, 75% detected once. This CDR3 has 15 residues. V shed 3 bases, J shed 8 bases, and the junction held 10 bases outside the gene matches. The V gene's germline CDR1 is SGHRS and CDR2 YFSETQ. This sample is part of a study of cytomegalovirus exposure and HLA in healthy donors. Study-wide findings and caveats: Beyond CMV serostatus, there was no information to go on about immune exposure. Reportedly, TCR beta sequences accurately predicted HLA-A and HLA-B alleles in most subjects.

The chain has TRBV5-1 and TRBJ2-1, with TRBD1 identical over 8 bases. The TCR sequence derives from a man between 18 and 29 years old in good health and CMV-seronegative. Sequenced: PBMCs. DNA of the CDR3: TGCGCCAGCAGCTCGGGGCAGGGGGCGTGGGATGAGCAGTTCTTC. Amino acids: CASSSGQGAWDEQFF.